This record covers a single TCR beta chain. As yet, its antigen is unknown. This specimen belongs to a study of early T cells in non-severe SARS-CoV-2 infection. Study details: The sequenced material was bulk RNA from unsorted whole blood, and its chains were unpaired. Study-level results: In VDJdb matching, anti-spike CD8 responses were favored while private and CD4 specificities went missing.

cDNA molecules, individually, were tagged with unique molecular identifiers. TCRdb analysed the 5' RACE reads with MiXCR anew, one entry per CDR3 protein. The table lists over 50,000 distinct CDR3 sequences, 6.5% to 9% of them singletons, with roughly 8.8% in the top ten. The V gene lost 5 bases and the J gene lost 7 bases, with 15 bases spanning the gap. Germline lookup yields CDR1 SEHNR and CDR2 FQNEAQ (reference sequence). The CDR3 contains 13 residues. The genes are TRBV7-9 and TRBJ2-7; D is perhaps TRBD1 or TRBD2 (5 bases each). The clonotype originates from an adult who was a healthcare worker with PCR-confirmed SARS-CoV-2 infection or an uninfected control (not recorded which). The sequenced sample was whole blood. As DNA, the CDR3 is TGTGCCAGCAGCCCCGGGACCGCTGTTGAGCAGTACTTC. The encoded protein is CASSPGTAVEQYF.